What follows describes a single T cell receptor (beta chain). These data originate in a study of blood T cell repertoires in COVID-19. Background on the study: Samples came from the United States, Italy and Spain, spanning acute and convalescent COVID-19.

In the study's own analysis: Scientists estimated how many nucleated cells there were by amplifying reference gene primers. Assay: immunoSEQ multiplex PCR; the TCRdb copy retains only in-frame clones and omits some. That table is the source of V, J and clone size, and D and trimming were worked out from the DNA. Among approximately 300,000 clones, about nine tenths were seen once, and the ten largest hold approximately 10%. CDR1 and CDR2 from the germline V gene are SGHAT and FQNNGV. The CDR3 is made up of 15 amino acids. Trimming cost V 5 bases and J 5 bases, with 19 bases left between them. V usage is TRBV11-2 and J usage is TRBJ2-7, with D possibly matching TRBD2 (6 bases). The sample consisted of peripheral blood. The receptor was derived from a woman aged 25 to 39 with COVID-19, enrolled during active disease. The CDR3 coding sequence is TGTGCCAGCAGCCTAATTGGGACGGGAGTCAACGAGCAGTACTTC. It is translated as CASSLIGTGVNEQYF.